The clone carrying this T cell receptor (beta chain) was picked up many times. The data derive from a study of blood T cells in healthy people across ages. This CDR3 is built from 12 residues. Trimming took off 0 bases at V and 11 bases at J, with 13 bases between the two ends. In germline, CDR1 is SQVTM, CDR2 ANQGSEA. Primed by a sample-barcoded 5' primer and a J-beta primer mix, a second PCR proceeded for 7 to 11 cycles. Each CDR3 protein gets one entry after TCRdb re-called the 5' RACE reads with MiXCR. The sample shows over 500,000 distinct CDR3 sequences, roughly half of them seen only once. The clonotype originates from a woman of 80 years or more in good health. The material sequenced was blood. The chain carries TRBV29-1 and TRBJ2-5; D gene unclear. The CDR3 is CSVEEGTTRQYF. CDR3 sequence (DNA): TGCAGCGTTGAAGAAGGAACTACCAGGCAGTACTTC.